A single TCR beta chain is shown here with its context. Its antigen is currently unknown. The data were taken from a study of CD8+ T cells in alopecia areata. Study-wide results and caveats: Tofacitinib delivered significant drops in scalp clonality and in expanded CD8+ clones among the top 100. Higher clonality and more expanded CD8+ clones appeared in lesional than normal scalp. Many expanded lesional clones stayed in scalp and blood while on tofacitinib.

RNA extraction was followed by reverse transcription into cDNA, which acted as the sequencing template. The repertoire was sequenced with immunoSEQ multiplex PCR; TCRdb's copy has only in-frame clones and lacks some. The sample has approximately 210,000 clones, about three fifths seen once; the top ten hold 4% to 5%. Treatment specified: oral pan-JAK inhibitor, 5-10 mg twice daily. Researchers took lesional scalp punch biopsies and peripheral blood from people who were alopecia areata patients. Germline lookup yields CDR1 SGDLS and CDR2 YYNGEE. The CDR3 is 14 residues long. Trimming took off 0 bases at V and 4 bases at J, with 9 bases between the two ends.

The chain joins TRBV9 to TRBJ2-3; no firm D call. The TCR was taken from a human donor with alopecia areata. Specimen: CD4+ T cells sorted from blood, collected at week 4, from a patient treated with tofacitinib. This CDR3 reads CASSVEGRADTQYF. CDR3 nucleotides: TGTGCCAGCAGCGTAGAAGGTAGGGCAGATACGCAGTATTTT.